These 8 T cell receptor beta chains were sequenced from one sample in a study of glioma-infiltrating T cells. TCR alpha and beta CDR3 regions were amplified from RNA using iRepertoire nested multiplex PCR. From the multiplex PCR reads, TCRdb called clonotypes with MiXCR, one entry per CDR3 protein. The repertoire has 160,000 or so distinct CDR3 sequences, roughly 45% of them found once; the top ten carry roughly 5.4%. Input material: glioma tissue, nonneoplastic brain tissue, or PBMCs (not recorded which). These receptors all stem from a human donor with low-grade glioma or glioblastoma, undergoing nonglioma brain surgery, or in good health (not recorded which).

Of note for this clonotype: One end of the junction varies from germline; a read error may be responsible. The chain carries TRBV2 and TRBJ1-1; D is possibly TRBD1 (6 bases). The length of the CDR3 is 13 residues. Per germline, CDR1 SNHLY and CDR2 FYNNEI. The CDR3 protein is CASKRGWNTEDFF. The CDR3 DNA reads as TGTGCCAGCAAGAGGGGGTGGAACACTGAAGATTTCTTT.

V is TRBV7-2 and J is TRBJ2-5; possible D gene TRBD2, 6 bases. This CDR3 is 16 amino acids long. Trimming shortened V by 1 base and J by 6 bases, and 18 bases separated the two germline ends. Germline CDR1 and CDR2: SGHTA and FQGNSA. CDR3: CASSLVPGGNSKTQYF. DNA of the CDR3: TGTGCCAGCAGCTTAGTACCCGGCGGGAACTCGAAGACCCAGTACTTC.

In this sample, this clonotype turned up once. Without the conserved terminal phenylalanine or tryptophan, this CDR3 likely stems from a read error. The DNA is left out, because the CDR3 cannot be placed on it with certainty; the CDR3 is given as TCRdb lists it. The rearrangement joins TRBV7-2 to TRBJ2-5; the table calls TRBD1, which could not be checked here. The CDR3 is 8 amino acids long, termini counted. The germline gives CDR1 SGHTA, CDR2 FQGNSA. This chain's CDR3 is CASTRTGL.

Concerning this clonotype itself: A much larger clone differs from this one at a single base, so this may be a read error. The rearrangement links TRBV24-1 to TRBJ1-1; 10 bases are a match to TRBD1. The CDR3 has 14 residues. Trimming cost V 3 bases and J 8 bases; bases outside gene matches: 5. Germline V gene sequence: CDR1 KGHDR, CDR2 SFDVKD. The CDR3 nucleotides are TGTGCCACCAGTGATACTCGGGACAGGGGCGAAGCTTTCTTT. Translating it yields CATSDTRDRGEAFF.

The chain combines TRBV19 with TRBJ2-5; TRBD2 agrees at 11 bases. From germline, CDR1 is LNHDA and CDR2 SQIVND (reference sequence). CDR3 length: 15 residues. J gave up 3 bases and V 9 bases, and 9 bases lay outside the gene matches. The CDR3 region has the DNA TGTGCCAGCAGCAGGTTAGCGGGAGGGAAAGAGACCCAGTACTTC. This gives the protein CASSRLAGGKETQYF.

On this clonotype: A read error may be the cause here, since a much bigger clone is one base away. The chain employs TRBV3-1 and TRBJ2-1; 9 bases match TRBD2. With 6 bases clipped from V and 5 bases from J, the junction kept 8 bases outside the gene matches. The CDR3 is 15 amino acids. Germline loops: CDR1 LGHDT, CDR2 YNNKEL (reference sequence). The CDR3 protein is CASRQGTSKNNEQFF. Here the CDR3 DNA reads TGTGCCAGCAGACAGGGGACTAGCAAGAACAATGAGCAGTTCTTC.

Here the CDR3 reads CSARSRGRQREKFF. The CDR3 nucleotides are TGCAGTGCTAGAAGTAGAGGGAGGCAAAGAGAGAAGTTCTTC. The chain joins TRBV20-1 to TRBJ2-1; D perhaps matches TRBD2 (6 bases). The germline V gene has CDR1 DFQATT and CDR2 SNEGSKA (reference sequence). This CDR3 region has 14 residues. Trimming removed 2 bases at V and 14 bases at J, with 22 bases between.

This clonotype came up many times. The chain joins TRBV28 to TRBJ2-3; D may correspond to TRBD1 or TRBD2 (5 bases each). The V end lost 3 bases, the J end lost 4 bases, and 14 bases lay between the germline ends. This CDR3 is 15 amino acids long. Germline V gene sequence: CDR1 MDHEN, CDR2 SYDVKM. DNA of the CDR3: TGTGCCAGCAGTTTCTCTGGGGGTAGGGCAGATACGCAGTATTTT. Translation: CASSFSGGRADTQYF.